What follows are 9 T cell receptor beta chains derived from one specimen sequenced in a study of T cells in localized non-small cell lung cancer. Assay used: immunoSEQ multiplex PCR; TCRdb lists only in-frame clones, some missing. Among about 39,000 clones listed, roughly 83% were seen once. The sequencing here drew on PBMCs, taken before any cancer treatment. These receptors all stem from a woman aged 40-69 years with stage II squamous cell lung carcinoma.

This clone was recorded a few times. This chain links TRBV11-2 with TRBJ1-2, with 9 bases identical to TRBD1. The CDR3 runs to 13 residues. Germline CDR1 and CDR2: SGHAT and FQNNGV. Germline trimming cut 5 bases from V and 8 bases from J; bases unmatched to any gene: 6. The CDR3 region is CASSGRTGDGYTF. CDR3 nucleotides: TGTGCCAGCAGCGGAAGGACAGGGGACGGCTACACCTTC.

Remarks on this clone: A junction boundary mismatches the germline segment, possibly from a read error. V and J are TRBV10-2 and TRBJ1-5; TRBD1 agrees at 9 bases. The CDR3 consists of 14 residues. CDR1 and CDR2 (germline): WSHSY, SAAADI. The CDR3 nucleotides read TGCGCCAGCAGTGGAACAGGGGGCAAGCAGCCCCAGCATTTT. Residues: CASSGTGGKQPQHF.

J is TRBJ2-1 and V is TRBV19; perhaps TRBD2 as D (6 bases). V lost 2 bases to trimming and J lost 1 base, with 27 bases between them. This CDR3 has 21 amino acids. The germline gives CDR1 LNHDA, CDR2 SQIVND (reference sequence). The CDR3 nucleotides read TGTGCCAGTAGTATACCAACTAGCCACTTAGTTGTTCGAGCGTCCTACAATGAGCAGTTCTTC. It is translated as CASSIPTSHLVVRASYNEQFF.

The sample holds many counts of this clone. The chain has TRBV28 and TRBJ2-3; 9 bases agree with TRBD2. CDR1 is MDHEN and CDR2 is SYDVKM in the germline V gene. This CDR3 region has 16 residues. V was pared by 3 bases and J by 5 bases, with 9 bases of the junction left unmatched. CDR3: CASSLEIAGVGDTQYF. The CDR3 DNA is TGTGCCAGCAGTTTGGAAATAGCGGGAGTGGGAGATACGCAGTATTTT.

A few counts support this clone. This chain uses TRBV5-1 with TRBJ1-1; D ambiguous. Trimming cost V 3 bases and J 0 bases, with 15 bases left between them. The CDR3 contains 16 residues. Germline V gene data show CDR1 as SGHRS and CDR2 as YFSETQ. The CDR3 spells CASSSNPAGMNTEAFF. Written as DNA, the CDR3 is TGCGCCAGCAGCTCGAACCCTGCGGGAATGAACACTGAAGCTTTCTTT. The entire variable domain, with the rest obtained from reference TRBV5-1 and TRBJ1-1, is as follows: KAGVTQTPRYLIKTRGQQVTLSCSPISGHRSVSWYQQTPGQGLQFLFEYFSETQRNKGNFPGRFSGRQFSNSRSEMNVSTLELGDSALYLCASSSNPAGMNTEAFFGQGTRLTVV.

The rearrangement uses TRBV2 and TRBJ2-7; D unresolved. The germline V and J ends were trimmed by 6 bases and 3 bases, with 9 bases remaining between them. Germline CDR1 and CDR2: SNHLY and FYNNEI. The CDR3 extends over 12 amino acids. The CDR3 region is CASSWNSYEQYV. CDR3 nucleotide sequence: TGTGCCAGCAGCTGGAACAGCTACGAGCAGTACGTC.

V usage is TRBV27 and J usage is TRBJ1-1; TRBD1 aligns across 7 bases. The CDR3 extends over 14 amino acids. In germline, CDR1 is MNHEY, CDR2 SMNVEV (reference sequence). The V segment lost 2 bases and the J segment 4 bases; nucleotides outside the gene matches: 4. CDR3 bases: TGTGCCAGCAGTTTAGCTGGGACAGCCACTGAAGCTTTCTTT. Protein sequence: CASSLAGTATEAFF.

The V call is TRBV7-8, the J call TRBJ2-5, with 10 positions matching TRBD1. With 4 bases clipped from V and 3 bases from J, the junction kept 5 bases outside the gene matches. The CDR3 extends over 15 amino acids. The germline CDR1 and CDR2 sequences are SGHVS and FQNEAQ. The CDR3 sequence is CASSSRTGGKETQYF. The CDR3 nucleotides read TGTGCCAGCAGCTCTAGGACAGGGGGGAAAGAGACCCAGTACTTC. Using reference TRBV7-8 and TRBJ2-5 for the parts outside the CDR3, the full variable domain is GAGVSQSPRYKVAKRGQDVALRCDPISGHVSLFWYQQALGQGPEFLTYFQNEAQLDKSGLPSDRFFAERPEGSVSTLKIQRTQQEDSAVYLCASSSRTGGKETQYFGPGTRLLVL.

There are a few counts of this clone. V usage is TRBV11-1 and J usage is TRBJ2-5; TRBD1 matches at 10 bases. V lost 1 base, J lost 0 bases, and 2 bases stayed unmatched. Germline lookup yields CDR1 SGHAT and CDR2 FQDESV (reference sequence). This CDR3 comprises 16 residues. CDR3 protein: CASSLGDRGYQETQYF. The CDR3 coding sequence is TGTGCCAGCAGCTTAGGGGACAGGGGATACCAAGAGACCCAGTACTTC.